This is a list of T cell receptor beta chains from one sample in a study of blood T cell repertoires in COVID-19. Method: immunoSEQ multiplex PCR; TCRdb's copy keeps in-frame clones and lacks some. The sample has some 150,000 clones; almost 90% are singletons. The sample was peripheral blood. The receptors were gathered from a woman aged 60-75 years with acute or convalescent COVID-19. Both conserved end residues are part of each CDR3. Each record gives: CDR3 length, V gene, clone size, CDR3 protein. The size of a clone is reported for some rows only, either as once, few or many, or as a class for expanded clones.

12 | TRBV6-2/TRBV6-3 | once | CASSQGRTEAFF
14 | TRBV6-5 | - | CASRGQGPNQPQHF
17 | TRBV28 | - | CASTHSLGQGGNQPQHF
15 | TRBV6-1 | - | CASSSPGQGFLEAFF
13 | TRBV6-5 | - | CASSYNRDHEQYF
17 | TRBV27 | - | CASSLFGGAYSNQPQHF
17 | TRBV5-1 | - | CASSLAPAGGQPYEQYF
14 | TRBV6-5 | - | CASKDSLANYGYTF
16 | TRBV29-1 | few | CSVEDRGRGSVYGYTF
11 | TRBV30 | - | CAWSIREKLFF
15 | TRBV6-1 | once | CASSEYRGLNTEAFF
15 | TRBV5-1 | - | CASSSARGGHNEQFF
16 | TRBV9 | - | CASSALQGSTGNTIYF
14 | TRBV2 | once | CASSELGRDQPQHF
13 | TRBV7-9 | few | CASSWTGTTEAFF
11 | TRBV6-5 | - | CASRSRDGLFF
15 | TRBV19 | - | CASSIPTSGDNEQFF
13 | TRBV3-1/TRBV3-2 | - | CASSQEGTYEQYF
14 | TRBV4-1 | - | CASSQEGQIYEQYF
14 | TRBV5-5 | - | CASSLSGQGSAQHF
16 | TRBV27 | - | CASSLGQGEGITEAFF
13 | TRBV27 | - | CASSLSLNTEAFF
15 | TRBV4-3 | - | CASSRGQGGTYEQYF
14 | TRBV30 | few | CAWSAKGRNTEAFF
11 | TRBV20-1 | - | CSAKGGHGYTF
16 | TRBV7-3 | - | CASSPLGTSGADTQYF
13 | TRBV6-5 | - | CASKDRDDTEAFF
14 | TRBV4-1 | - | CASSSEQGVYGYTF